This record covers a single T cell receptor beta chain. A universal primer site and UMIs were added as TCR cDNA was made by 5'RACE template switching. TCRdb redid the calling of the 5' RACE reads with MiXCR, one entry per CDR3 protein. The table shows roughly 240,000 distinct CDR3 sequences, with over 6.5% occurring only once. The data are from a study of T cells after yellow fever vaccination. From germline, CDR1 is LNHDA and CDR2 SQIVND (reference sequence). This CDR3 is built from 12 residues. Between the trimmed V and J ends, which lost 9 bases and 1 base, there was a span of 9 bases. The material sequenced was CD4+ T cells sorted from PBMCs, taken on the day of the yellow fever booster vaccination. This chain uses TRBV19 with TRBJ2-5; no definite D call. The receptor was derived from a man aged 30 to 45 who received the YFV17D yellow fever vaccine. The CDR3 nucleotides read TGTGCCAGCTCTATGTTCCAAGAGACCCAGTACTTC. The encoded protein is CASSMFQETQYF.